This TCR beta chain derives from a study of T cells in Graves' hyperthyroidism and ophthalmopathy (dated 2019 in TCRdb). At the level of the whole study: Peripheral blood was collected at initial diagnosis, before any treatment. After blood sampling, hyperthyroidism patients were treated with methimazole at a starting dose of 30 mg daily, and ophthalmopathy patients were treated with high-dose intravenous methylprednisolone. The 95 to 100 discovery patients were randomly split 7:3 into training and test sets. In addition, the study compared T-cell repertoires in thyroid tissue and in blood from over 5 Graves' hyperthyroidism patients. The paper describes TCR Vbeta CDR3 sequencing of more than 120 peripheral blood samples, made up of 43 ophthalmopathy patients, around 78 hyperthyroidism patients and approximately 17 progressor patients. Prospective prediction of ophthalmopathy was tested in an independent validation cohort of about 19 hyperthyroidism patients and 17 patients who later progressed to ophthalmopathy. To identify distinguishing TCR V-J signatures, a discovery cohort of around 98 patients was used, comprising 40 to 45 with Graves' ophthalmopathy and some 57 with stable Graves' hyperthyroidism. Points the paper makes about the study in general: In validation, the model predicted progression to ophthalmopathy with approximately 69% sensitivity and 72% to 85% specificity, a median of 6.5 months before onset. A 13 V-J signature model separated ophthalmopathy from stable hyperthyroidism, with approximately 87% sensitivity and around 84% specificity in cross-validation and 80%/75% in testing. Most expanded thyroid clonotypes (frequency above 0.001) were also found in blood, which suggests that blood repertoires may mirror thyroid immune responses. No statistical method was used to fix the sample size in advance, and group allocation was not hidden from the investigators.

This clonotype was found many times. The specificity of this receptor is unknown. No qualities accompany the bases; no much larger clone lies one base away. Moderately to severely active disease, a Clinical Activity Score of at least 3, a NOSPECS grade of at least 4, and a duration under 3 months were present in ophthalmopathy patients. Exclusion was applied to patients with uncontrolled infections, other autoimmune diseases, pregnancy or lactation. Diagnoses relied on clinical symptoms, serum thyroxine and TRAb, thyroid ultrasound and orbital computed tomography. Ficoll-Paque density gradient centrifugation was used to isolate PBMCs from 8 to 10 ml of fresh peripheral blood. Total RNA was extracted with Trizol reagent, and quality was checked on an Agilent 2100 Bioanalyzer. V and J lose 2 bases and 2 bases, and a span of 16 bases separates them. CDR1 and CDR2 were assigned from the germline V gene (reference sequence) as MNHNY and SVGAGI. Reading from cysteine to phenylalanine, the CDR3 counts 16 amino acids. The entry retains the CDR3 DNA only, 48 bases that are in frame from base 1.

Amplification of TCR beta CDR3 regions was carried out from RNA transcripts. A first-round RT-PCR of the TCR CDR3 used the HTBI primer set with the Qiagen OneStep RT-PCR kit. The libraries were constructed in a second round of multiplex PCR and then size-selected and purified. Sequencing of the libraries was done on an Illumina HiSeq2000 using paired-end 100 bp reads. Per the source publication's procedure: SOAPnuke was used to process the raw data, with reads discarded if the reads contained adapters or uncalled bases, had a mean Phred below 15, or lacked an exact constant-primer or identifier match. COPE v1.2.5 was used to merge high-quality paired reads, and clonotypes were defined as unique nucleotide sequences. Clonotypes were aligned to IMGT TRBV, TRBD and TRBJ reference segments using MiTCR v1.1. The analysis was restricted to V-J combinations with a frequency above 0.0001, which together covered 99% to 99.2% of the repertoires. A TCS score was defined as the ratio of F50 (clonal expansion) to E x V (chaos), with BLOSUM62-based TCRdist applied between CDR3 peptides within each V-J. Welch's t-statistics and random forest reduced 500 to 550 V-J features to under 15, which were used in a naive Bayes classifier (R e1071). Thyroid-blood repertoire similarity was quantified with the Morisita-Horn index. TCRdb's own reprocessing of the public reads used fastp at Q25 and MiXCR and kept productive beta chains. Rows are unified per CDR3 protein, each entry keeping the most common DNA and genes. The V and J calls here are based on TCRdb, not the publication. Within this sample are more than 50,000 distinct CDR3 sequences, with around 48% of them counted one time only. In total, the top ten clones hold roughly 12% of the sample.

Input material: blood. The sequence came from a woman younger than 45 with Graves' ophthalmopathy. This sequence uses TRBV6-6 and TRBJ2-7; tentative D gene TRBD1, with 6 bases matching. The CDR3 region: CASSYLGTHSAYEQYF. The sequenced DNA is TGTGCCAGCAGTTACCTAGGGACACACAGCGCCTACGAGCAGTACTTC.